This entry concerns a single T cell receptor (beta chain). The data stem from a study of human T cells and chemical hapten exposure. Across the study: Sensitization involved placing 2% DPC onto an approximately 2 cm by approximately 2 cm region of upper inner arm skin. There were per-sample TCR yield variations, arising mainly from small pooled library volume differences.

Each CDR3 protein is one row after TCRdb ran MiXCR on the RACE reads. The data hold 80,000 to 100,000 distinct CDR3 sequences, with roughly 10% observed a single time. Indicated time point: patch test 3, about 24 weeks after DPC sensitization. Treatment reported: therapeutic diphenylcyclopropenone sensitization with weekly scalp DPC. The germline V gene has CDR1 SQVTM and CDR2 ANQGSEA. Trimming cost V 7 bases and J 7 bases; bases outside gene matches: 6. The CDR3 consists of 12 residues. The genes are TRBV29-1 and TRBJ2-1; 8 positions agree with TRBD1. The material sequenced was whole blood, taken in connection with sensitization to the hapten diphenylcyclopropenone (DPC). This TCR came from a woman in her fifties or sixties with alopecia areata. Some clones in this sample may be carry-over from other donors' samples. The CDR3 coding sequence is TGCAGCGCCTCCGGGACAGGTAATGAGCAGTTCTTC. Its translation: CSASGTGNEQFF.